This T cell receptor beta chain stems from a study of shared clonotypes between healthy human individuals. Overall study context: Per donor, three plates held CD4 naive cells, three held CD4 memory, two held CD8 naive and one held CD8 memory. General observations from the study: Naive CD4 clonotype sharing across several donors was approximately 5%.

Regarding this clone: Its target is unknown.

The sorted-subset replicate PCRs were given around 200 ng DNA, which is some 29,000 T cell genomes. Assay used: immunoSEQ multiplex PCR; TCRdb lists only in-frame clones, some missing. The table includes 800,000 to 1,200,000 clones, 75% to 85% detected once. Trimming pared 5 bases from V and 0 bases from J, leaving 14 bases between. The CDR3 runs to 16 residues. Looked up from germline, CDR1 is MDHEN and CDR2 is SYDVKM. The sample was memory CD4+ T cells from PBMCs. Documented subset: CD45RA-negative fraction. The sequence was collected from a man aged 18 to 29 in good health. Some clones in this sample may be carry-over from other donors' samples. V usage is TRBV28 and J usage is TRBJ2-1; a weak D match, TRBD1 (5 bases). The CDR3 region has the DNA TGTGCCAGCAGTCCCCCTGGGGCCCGCTCCTACAATGAGCAGTTCTTC. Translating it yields CASSPPGARSYNEQFF.